Shown below are 32 T cell receptor beta chains from a single sample sequenced in a study of shared clonotypes between healthy human individuals. Profiling relied on immunoSEQ multiplex PCR, and the TCRdb table lists in-frame clones only, not all of them. The table has about 2.3 million clones, 85% to 95% seen once. The sample taken for sequencing was naive CD4+ T cells from PBMCs. The subset denotes: CD45RA+ positively selected. These receptors all come from a man younger than 35 in good health. Some clones in this sample may be carry-over from other donors' samples.

The V call is TRBV2, the J call TRBJ2-7; possible D gene TRBD2, 6 bases. V lost 7 bases, J lost 1 base, and 14 bases lay in between. The CDR3 has 14 residues. Germline assignment: CDR1 SNHLY and CDR2 FYNNEI. The CDR3 here is CASTPVRGSYEQYF. The CDR3 nucleotides read TGTGCCAGCACCCCCGTGCGGGGTTCCTACGAGCAGTACTTC.

V usage is TRBV19 and J usage is TRBJ1-2, with no clear D. CDR3 length equals 14 residues. V lost 1 base and J lost 8, with 14 bases in between. Germline V gene sequence: CDR1 LNHDA, CDR2 SQIVND (reference sequence). In DNA form, the CDR3 reads TGTGCCAGTAGTATAGGAGGCCAGGCGTTGGGCTACACCTTC. It is translated as CASSIGGQALGYTF.

The rearrangement links TRBV20-1 to TRBJ2-7; D gene uncertain. The length of the CDR3 is 11 residues. Between the trimmed V and J ends, which lost 6 bases and 4 bases, there was a span of 10 bases. Germline loops: CDR1 DFQATT, CDR2 SNEGSKA (reference sequence). The CDR3 spells CSAEQAYEQYF. DNA for the CDR3: TGCAGTGCGGAGCAGGCTTACGAGCAGTACTTC.

The chain uses TRBV6-5 and TRBJ2-2; D might be TRBD2 (6 bases). V lost 4 bases, J lost 6 bases, and 9 bases lay in between. The CDR3 has 13 amino acids. CDR1 MNHEY and CDR2 SVGAGI come from the germline V gene. The CDR3 here is CASSWGEPGELFF. CDR3 nucleotide sequence: TGTGCCAGCAGTTGGGGGGAACCCGGGGAGCTGTTTTTT.

V and J are TRBV28 and TRBJ1-2; TRBD1 might be the D (6 bases). V lost 6 bases to trimming and J lost 8 bases, with 22 bases between them. CDR3 size: 15 residues. Germline V gives CDR1 MDHEN, CDR2 SYDVKM. DNA of the CDR3: TGTGCCAGCAGGACCCTCAGGGGTACGATCGGGGGCTACACCTTC. Protein: CASRTLRGTIGGYTF.

The chain joins TRBV5-1 to TRBJ1-1; TRBD1 is a possible D gene (6 bases). Per the germline V gene, CDR1 is SGHRS and CDR2 is YFSETQ. The CDR3 is made up of 16 amino acids. V lost 0 bases and J lost 0, with 12 bases in between. The CDR3 nucleotides are TGCGCCAGCAGCTTGGCACAGGGTTTGGTGAACACTGAAGCTTTCTTT. Encoded protein: CASSLAQGLVNTEAFF.

The V and J genes are TRBV7-2 and TRBJ2-3; possibly TRBD2 for D (5 bases). Germline CDR1 is SGHTA and CDR2 is FQGNSA. CDR3 length equals 15 residues. The V end lost 5 bases, the J end lost 4 bases, and 16 bases lay between the germline ends. For the CDR3, the DNA is TGTGCCAGCAGCCTGGAACTAGTGTCCGCAGATACGCAGTATTTT. It specifies CASSLELVSADTQYF.

The chain carries TRBV19 and TRBJ1-4, with 10 bases fitting TRBD1. The CDR3 consists of 17 residues. CDR1 is LNHDA, CDR2 SQIVND, per germline (reference sequence). V shed 1 base, J shed 3 bases, and the junction held 5 bases outside the gene matches. CDR3: CASSIGDRGPANEKLFF. CDR3 DNA: TGTGCCAGTAGTATAGGTGACAGGGGGCCGGCTAATGAAAAACTGTTTTTT.

The chain couples TRBV28 to TRBJ2-2, with D perhaps TRBD2 (5 bases). Trimming removed 6 bases at V and 7 bases at J, with 18 bases between. The length of the CDR3 is 15 residues. CDR1 is MDHEN and CDR2 is SYDVKM in the germline V gene. CDR3 sequence reads: CASSMRAPLGGELFF. The DNA of the CDR3 is TGTGCCAGCAGCATGCGGGCCCCTTTGGGCGGGGAGCTGTTTTTT. The whole variable domain, remainder taken from reference TRBV28 and TRBJ2-2, is DVKVTQSSRYLVKRTGEKVFLECVQDMDHENMFWYRQDPGLGLRLIYFSYDVKMKEKGDIPEGYSVSREKKERFSLILESASTNQTSMYLCASSMRAPLGGELFFGEGSRLTVL.

This chain joins TRBV6-1 and TRBJ2-7, with 7 bases identical to TRBD1. Per germline, CDR1 MNHNS and CDR2 SASEGT. The CDR3 totals 16 residues. Trimming cost V 4 bases and J 2 bases; bases outside gene matches: 11. The DNA for the CDR3 is TGTGCCAGCAGTGGCTCCAGGGGGTCCGTCCCCTACGAGCAGTACTTC. The encoded protein is CASSGSRGSVPYEQYF.

This chain links TRBV19 with TRBJ2-3; D call uncertain. The germline V and J ends were trimmed by 9 bases and 4 bases, with 35 bases remaining between them. Germline lookup yields CDR1 LNHDA and CDR2 SQIVND (reference sequence). The CDR3 is 20 residues long. CDR3 region: CASPPGRKLNPEIGSDTQYF. The CDR3 bases are TGTGCCAGCCCCCCTGGCAGGAAATTAAACCCCGAGATTGGGTCAGATACGCAGTATTTT.

The J gene is TRBJ1-1, the V gene TRBV15; D is unresolved. With 3 bases removed from V and 7 bases from J, the gap between germline ends came to 12 bases. Germline CDR1 reads LNHNV; CDR2 reads YYDKDF (reference sequence). The CDR3 covers 13 residues. The CDR3 spells CATSSEAVVEAFF. The DNA of the CDR3 is TGTGCCACCAGCAGTGAAGCAGTGGTTGAAGCTTTCTTT.

The table lists this clone with a few counts. V is TRBV7-9 and J is TRBJ1-2; 9 bases are a match to TRBD1. This CDR3 comprises 14 residues. Trimming at V came to 3 bases and at J to 6 bases, leaving 5 bases not matched to a gene. Germline assignment: CDR1 SEHNR and CDR2 FQNEAQ (reference sequence). The CDR3 spells CASSFLGQGNGYTF. In DNA, the CDR3 is TGTGCCAGCAGCTTCCTCGGACAGGGGAATGGCTACACCTTC.

The chain is built from TRBV5-4 and TRBJ1-2; D gene unclear. CDR3 length: 13 residues. Germline V gives CDR1 SGHNT, CDR2 YYREEE (reference sequence). The germline V and J ends were trimmed by 4 bases and 3 bases, with 10 bases remaining between them. This chain's CDR3 is CASSRDPYYGYTF. CDR3 in DNA: TGTGCCAGCAGCAGGGATCCTTACTATGGCTACACCTTC. The full variable domain, with the rest looked up from reference TRBV5-4 and TRBJ1-2, is ETGVTQSPTHLIKTRGQQVTLRCSSQSGHNTVSWYQQALGQGPQFIFQYYREEENGRGNFPPRFSGLQFPNYSSELNVNALELDDSALYLCASSRDPYYGYTFGSGTRLTVV.

J is TRBJ2-1 and V is TRBV5-1; D may be TRBD2 (7 bases). V was clipped by 1 base and J by 8 bases, with 16 bases between them. This CDR3 is 15 amino acids long. The germline gives CDR1 SGHRS, CDR2 YFSETQ. The CDR3 bases are TGCGCCAGCAGCTTGACAGGGAGGGGTTTGGATGAGCAGTTCTTC. As protein: CASSLTGRGLDEQFF.

The V and J genes are TRBV28 and TRBJ2-3, with D perhaps matching TRBD2 (6 bases). Looked up from germline, CDR1 is MDHEN and CDR2 is SYDVKM. This CDR3 spans 14 amino acids. V dropped 4 bases and J dropped 6 bases, with 14 bases sitting between them. CDR3 DNA sequence: TGTGCCAGCAGTTCCGGGACTCCGAGGGATACGCAGTATTTT. As protein: CASSSGTPRDTQYF.

The rearrangement joins TRBV28 to TRBJ2-7, with D possibly being TRBD2 (6 bases). V lost 4 bases and J 5 bases, leaving 12 bases between the germline ends. Germline V CDR1 and CDR2: MDHEN, SYDVKM. The CDR3 contains 13 residues. This chain's CDR3 is CASSWGVSHEQYF. For the CDR3, the DNA is TGTGCCAGCAGTTGGGGGGTGAGCCACGAGCAGTACTTC.

The rearrangement uses TRBV28 and TRBJ1-2; 7 bases line up with TRBD1. Germline V lookup: CDR1 MDHEN, CDR2 SYDVKM. Trimming at V came to 5 bases and at J to 7 bases, leaving 7 bases not matched to a gene. CDR3 size: 13 residues. The CDR3 DNA follows: TGTGCCAGCAGTGGGAGGCAGGGGGGTGGCTACACCTTC. Its protein product is CASSGRQGGGYTF.

The chain carries TRBV4-2 and TRBJ2-5; D remains ambiguous. CDR3 length: 15 residues. CDR1 LGHNA and CDR2 YNFKEQ come from the germline V gene. The V end was cut by 0 bases, the J end by 1 base, with 9 bases between. CDR3 DNA: TGTGCCAGCAGCCAAGATAAGCTTTCCCAAGAGACCCAGTACTTC. The encoded protein is CASSQDKLSQETQYF.

This sequence joins TRBV7-7 and TRBJ2-2; the D gene could be TRBD1 or TRBD2 (5 bases each). This CDR3 is 16 amino acids long. Trimming shortened V by 4 bases and J by 2 bases, and 14 bases separated the two germline ends. CDR1 SSHAT and CDR2 FNYEAQ come from the germline V gene (reference sequence). CDR3 in amino acids: CASSSQGVVNTGELFF. CDR3 DNA sequence: TGTGCCAGCAGCTCCCAGGGAGTGGTCAACACCGGGGAGCTGTTTTTT.

The V and J genes are TRBV30 and TRBJ2-3; 11 positions match TRBD2. Germline V gene lookup returns CDR1 GTSNPN and CDR2 SVGIG (reference sequence). The CDR3 runs to 18 residues. The V gene end was trimmed by 4 bases and the J gene end by 6 bases; junction bases not matched to a gene: 18. CDR3 loop: CAWTPWGSGRAGPDTQYF. The CDR3 DNA sequence: TGTGCCTGGACTCCCTGGGGTAGCGGGAGGGCCGGTCCTGATACGCAGTATTTT. The full variable domain, its missing parts supplied by reference TRBV30 and TRBJ2-3, is SQTIHQWPATLVQPVGSPLSLECTVEGTSNPNLYWYRQAAGRGLQLLFYSVGIGQISSEVPQNLSASRPQDRQFILSSKKLLLSDSGFYLCAWTPWGSGRAGPDTQYFGPGTRLTVL.

This clone has only one observation. This sequence joins TRBV19 and TRBJ2-5; perhaps TRBD1 as D (5 bases). Germline V CDR1 and CDR2: LNHDA, SQIVND (reference sequence). The CDR3 runs 13 residues. With 5 bases removed from V and 9 bases from J, the gap between germline ends came to 16 bases. The DNA for the CDR3 is TGTGCCAGTAGTTCGTCAGGGATAAACGCCCAGTACTTC. This encodes CASSSSGINAQYF.

The chain recombines TRBV5-1 with TRBJ2-1; D is possibly TRBD2 (6 bases). This CDR3 spans 15 amino acids. With 0 bases removed from V and 4 bases from J, the gap between germline ends came to 11 bases. Germline CDR1 SGHRS, CDR2 YFSETQ. DNA of the CDR3: TGCGCCAGCAGCTTGGGGGGAGGCGAGTACAATGAGCAGTTCTTC. The encoded protein is CASSLGGGEYNEQFF.

J is TRBJ1-2 and V is TRBV18; tentative D call: TRBD1 (6 bases). The CDR3 sequence is 14 residues long. Germline lookup yields CDR1 KGHSH and CDR2 LQKENI. The V end was cut by 5 bases, the J end by 2 bases, with 12 bases between. CDR3 coding DNA: TGTGCCAGCTCAGCAGGGAGGGGGAACTATGGCTACACCTTC. Protein: CASSAGRGNYGYTF.

Turning to this clone: Other DNA variants within this sample encode the same CDR3. The chain carries TRBV30 and TRBJ2-3; D is possibly TRBD2 (6 bases). The CDR3 spans 14 residues. The V and J ends lost 3 bases and 0 bases respectively, with 10 bases between them. Germline V gives CDR1 GTSNPN, CDR2 SVGIG (reference sequence). CDR3 nucleotides: TGTGCCTGGAGCCGCGGAGGGAGCACAGATACGCAGTATTTT. It yields the protein CAWSRGGSTDTQYF.

The gene calls are TRBV5-1 and TRBJ2-3; D is possibly TRBD2 (5 bases). The CDR3 runs to 14 residues. Trimming removed 1 base at V and 5 bases at J, with 11 bases between. Per the germline V gene, CDR1 is SGHRS and CDR2 is YFSETQ. CDR3 nucleotide sequence: TGCGCCAGCAGCTTGAGGCGAGAGGGAGATACGCAGTATTTT. Amino acid sequence: CASSLRREGDTQYF.

The chain couples TRBV19 to TRBJ2-1, with a possible D match to TRBD1 (6 bases). This CDR3 has 14 amino acids. V lost 7 bases and J 7 bases, leaving 17 bases between the germline ends. Germline lookup yields CDR1 LNHDA and CDR2 SQIVND (reference sequence). The CDR3 DNA follows: TGTGCCAGTAAATGGTGGGAGAGGGGGAATGAGCAGTTCTTC. Amino acids: CASKWWERGNEQFF.

The chain employs TRBV18 and TRBJ1-2, with D uncertain. This CDR3 comprises 13 residues. The V gene lost 6 bases and the J gene lost 0 bases, with 8 bases spanning the gap. CDR1 KGHSH and CDR2 LQKENI come from the germline V gene. In DNA, the CDR3 is TGTGCCAGCTCGGAGGGATCTAACTATGGCTACACCTTC. It encodes CASSEGSNYGYTF. Full variable domain (remainder filled in from reference TRBV18 and TRBJ1-2): NAGVMQNPRHLVRRRGQEARLRCSPMKGHSHVYWYRQLPEEGLKFMVYLQKENIIDESGMPKERFSAEFPKEGPSILRIQQVVRGDSAAYFCASSEGSNYGYTFGSGTRLTVV.

The rearrangement links TRBV5-4 to TRBJ1-2; D is unresolved. The CDR3 length is 12 residues. V lost 2 bases to trimming and J lost 5 bases, with 7 bases between them. Germline V gene sequence: CDR1 SGHNT, CDR2 YYREEE (reference sequence). CDR3 coding DNA: TGTGCCAGCAGCTTATCCTATTATGGCTACACCTTC. This translates into CASSLSYYGYTF.

The chain combines TRBV9 with TRBJ2-3; TRBD2 is a possible D gene (6 bases). Trimming removed 0 bases from V and 2 bases from J, with 13 bases in between. The CDR3 totals 16 residues. Germline CDR1 is SGDLS and CDR2 is YYNGEE. CDR3 DNA: TGTGCCAGCAGCGTAGTGGTTAGCGGATCCACAGATACGCAGTATTTT. As protein: CASSVVVSGSTDTQYF.

The chain couples TRBV15 to TRBJ1-4; tentative D call: TRBD1 (5 bases). The CDR3 is made up of 16 amino acids. In germline, CDR1 is LNHNV, CDR2 YYDKDF (reference sequence). V gave up 0 bases and J gave up 7 bases, with 15 bases separating them. CDR3 sequence: CATSRDYPDKGEKLFF. CDR3 nucleotides: TGTGCCACCAGCAGAGATTATCCGGACAAGGGTGAAAAACTGTTTTTT. The whole variable domain, remainder taken from reference TRBV15 and TRBJ1-4, is DAMVIQNPRYQVTQFGKPVTLSCSQTLNHNVMYWYQQKSSQAPKLLFHYYDKDFNNEADTPDNFQSRRPNTSFCFLDIRSPGLGDTAMYLCATSRDYPDKGEKLFFGSGTQLSVL.

The sample holds one count of this clone. The chain combines TRBV12-5 with TRBJ2-2; 9 bases are shared with TRBD1. V lost 2 bases and J lost 6; bases outside the gene matches: 7. This CDR3 is 16 amino acids long. The germline V gene encodes CDR1 LGHNT and CDR2 FRNRAP. CDR3 amino acids: CASGLLQGAHAGELFF. DNA for the CDR3: TGTGCTAGTGGTTTGCTACAGGGGGCGCACGCCGGGGAGCTGTTTTTT.